The 15 T cell receptor beta chains reported below all come from one sample, sequenced in a study of blood T cell repertoires in COVID-19. The repertoire was sequenced with immunoSEQ multiplex PCR; TCRdb's copy has only in-frame clones and lacks some. The sample consists of under 450,000 clones, approximately 88% of them appearing once. Sample: peripheral blood. These receptors were collected from a woman between 45 and 60 years old with COVID-19, enrolled during active disease.

The chain recombines TRBV5-1 with TRBJ1-2; TRBD1 matches at 8 bases. CDR3 length: 13 amino acids. The ends lost 5 bases at V and 7 bases at J; junction bases unmatched: 7. Germline CDR1 is SGHRS and CDR2 is YFSETQ. CDR3 in DNA: TGCGCCAGCAGACTGACAGGGGACAGTGGCTACACCTTC. Translation: CASRLTGDSGYTF. The full variable domain, completed using reference TRBV5-1 and TRBJ1-2, is KAGVTQTPRYLIKTRGQQVTLSCSPISGHRSVSWYQQTPGQGLQFLFEYFSETQRNKGNFPGRFSGRQFSNSRSEMNVSTLELGDSALYLCASRLTGDSGYTFGSGTRLTVV.

V gene TRBV7-7 combines with J gene TRBJ2-1, with 7 bases matching TRBD1. The junction had 1 base not matched to a gene; V was cut back by 4 bases and J by 4 bases. The CDR3 runs 13 residues. Germline loops: CDR1 SSHAT, CDR2 FNYEAQ (reference sequence). The CDR3 coding sequence is TGTGCCAGCAGCTCGGGACAGTACAATGAGCAGTTCTTC. Its translation is CASSSGQYNEQFF.

The J gene is TRBJ2-3, the V gene TRBV24-1; D gene unclear. This CDR3 has 13 residues. Germline CDR1 is KGHDR and CDR2 is SFDVKD. Between the trimmed V and J ends, which lost 6 bases and 0 bases, there was a span of 6 bases. CDR3 sequence: CATSSTSTDTQYF. CDR3 coding DNA: TGTGCCACCAGTTCGACTAGCACAGATACGCAGTATTTT.

This rearrangement joins TRBV13 to TRBJ2-7, with TRBD2 matching over 14 bases. With 0 bases clipped from V and 2 bases from J, the junction kept 9 bases outside the gene matches. The CDR3 spans 19 residues. Germline CDR1 and CDR2: PRHDT and FYEKMQ (reference sequence). CDR3 sequence reads: CASSLGLGTSGGIPYEQYF. CDR3 sequence (DNA): TGTGCCAGCAGCTTAGGCCTAGGGACTAGCGGGGGAATCCCCTACGAGCAGTACTTC.

V is TRBV30 and J is TRBJ2-3, with 9 bases fitting TRBD2. This CDR3 has 15 amino acids. The V gene's germline CDR1 is GTSNPN and CDR2 SVGIG (reference sequence). V shed 5 bases and J 1 base; nucleotides not matched to a gene: 7. CDR3 nucleotides: TGTGCCTGGCTTCCGGGACTAGCCGGCACAGATACGCAGTATTTT. The encoded protein is CAWLPGLAGTDTQYF.

The J gene is TRBJ2-1, the V gene TRBV10-1; 8 nucleotides line up with TRBD2. The length of the CDR3 is 15 residues. Germline-derived CDR1 and CDR2 are WNHNN and SYGVQD (reference sequence). Trimming at V came to 3 bases and at J to 4 bases, leaving 5 bases not matched to a gene. The chain's CDR3 is CASSDTGGLYNEQFF. CDR3 in DNA: TGCGCCAGCAGTGATACGGGGGGGCTTTACAATGAGCAGTTCTTC.

The rearrangement joins TRBV5-6 to TRBJ1-1, with D perhaps matching TRBD1 (5 bases). The CDR3 consists of 14 residues. The V gene's germline CDR1 is SGHDT and CDR2 YYEEEE. V was clipped by 4 bases and J by 5 bases, with 15 bases between them. The CDR3: CASSPRRRGTEAFF. The CDR3, as DNA: TGTGCCAGCAGCCCGAGGAGACGGGGGACTGAAGCTTTCTTT.

The V and J genes are TRBV21-1 and TRBJ1-5. TRBV21-1 is marked as a pseudogene. The CDR3 extends over 17 amino acids. DNA of the CDR3: TGTGCCAGCAGCAATGGCGTCGCGGGGAATAGCAATCAGCCCCAGCATTTT. The encoded protein is CASSNGVAGNSNQPQHF.

This clone came up a few times. The J gene is TRBJ1-5, the V gene TRBV30; the D gene is possibly TRBD1 (5 bases). Germline-derived CDR1 and CDR2 are GTSNPN and SVGIG (reference sequence). The CDR3 extends over 13 amino acids. The V and J ends lost 2 bases and 5 bases respectively, with 10 bases between them. For the CDR3, the DNA is TGTGCCTGGAGTTTGGGGCCTCATCAGCCCCAGCATTTT. Residues: CAWSLGPHQPQHF.

The V call is TRBV5-6, the J call TRBJ1-3, with D perhaps matching TRBD1 (5 bases). Trimming removed 3 bases at V and 1 base at J, with 5 bases between. In germline, CDR1 is SGHDT, CDR2 YYEEEE. This CDR3 spans 13 amino acids. CDR3 amino acids: CASSSGSGNTIYF. Written as DNA, the CDR3 is TGTGCCAGCAGCTCAGGGTCTGGAAACACCATATATTTT.

The gene calls are TRBV28 and TRBJ2-3, with 9 nucleotides matching TRBD2. The CDR3 consists of 17 residues. The germline CDR1 and CDR2 sequences are MDHEN and SYDVKM. The V segment lost 2 bases and the J segment 3 bases; nucleotides outside the gene matches: 9. CDR3 coding DNA: TGTGCCAGCAGTTTACCCCGCGGGGGGGCTGGAACAGATACGCAGTATTTT. Residues: CASSLPRGGAGTDTQYF.

This chain joins TRBV27 and TRBJ1-4; maybe TRBD1 (5 bases). The CDR3 length is 14 residues. Looked up from germline, CDR1 is MNHEY and CDR2 is SMNVEV (reference sequence). V was pared by 5 bases and J by 9 bases, with 16 bases between. DNA of the CDR3: TGTGCCAGCAGTATGACAGCACAACCCAAAAAACTGTTTTTT. Translated, it gives CASSMTAQPKKLFF.

The V call is TRBV19, the J call TRBJ2-6, with D possibly matching TRBD1 (5 bases). Germline CDR1 reads LNHDA; CDR2 reads SQIVND (reference sequence). This CDR3 is built from 17 residues. The ends were cut back, 5 bases at V and 0 bases at J, with 14 bases in the middle. The chain's CDR3 is CASSQAGLDSGANVLTF. DNA for the CDR3: TGTGCCAGTAGTCAGGCAGGGCTAGACTCTGGGGCCAACGTCCTGACTTTC.

V gene TRBV19 combines with J gene TRBJ2-1, with 9 nucleotides matching TRBD1. CDR3 size: 14 residues. The germline V gene encodes CDR1 LNHDA and CDR2 SQIVND (reference sequence). Trimming at V came to 5 bases and at J to 4 bases, leaving 3 bases not matched to a gene. CDR3 nucleotide sequence: TGTGCCAGTAGTCCCGGGACAGGGTACAATGAGCAGTTCTTC. Protein product: CASSPGTGYNEQFF.

The rearrangement links TRBV10-3 to TRBJ1-1; D remains ambiguous. CDR3 length: 14 residues. Trimming took 6 bases from V and 1 from J, leaving 12 bases between them. The germline V gene has CDR1 ENHRY and CDR2 SYGVKD. Written as DNA, the CDR3 is TGTGCCATCAGCGTCAGGCAGGAGAACACTGAAGCTTTCTTT. Translating it yields CAISVRQENTEAFF.